A single sample is the source of the 27 T cell receptor beta chains below, sequenced in a study of molecular identifiers for immune sequencing clone quantification. TCRdb processed the PCR reads anew with MiXCR; each CDR3 protein has one entry. The top ten hold about 0.73% of the sample, which has around 320,000 distinct CDR3 sequences, 24% seen once. The sample consisted of naive CD8+ T cells from blood, with Jurkat cell RNA spiked in. Subset of the sample: FACS-sorted CD8+CD4-CCR7+CD45RA+ naive T cells. The receptors stem from a human donor in good health. Some libraries in this study had Jurkat cell RNA spiked in.

This clonotype was detected ten times or more. The chain has TRBV4-1 and TRBJ1-5, with unresolved D. The V gene's germline CDR1 is MGHRA and CDR2 YSYEKL. The CDR3 is made up of 15 amino acids. With 0 bases removed from V and 7 bases from J, the gap between germline ends came to 13 bases. The CDR3 loop is CASSQDKGFYQPQHF. The CDR3 region has the DNA TGCGCCAGCAGCCAAGATAAAGGGTTTTACCAGCCCCAGCATTTT.

V gene TRBV7-9 combines with J gene TRBJ1-2; TRBD1 matches 7 bases. The CDR3 loop spans 15 amino acids. The V gene end was trimmed by 5 bases and the J gene end by 7 bases; junction bases not matched to a gene: 13. The germline V gene has CDR1 SEHNR and CDR2 FQNEAQ (reference sequence). The CDR3 nucleotides read TGTGCCAGCAGCCCCTCAGGGGACAGAAGCTTTGGCTACACCTTC. Translated: CASSPSGDRSFGYTF.

About this clonotype itself: One end of the junction varies from germline; a read error may be responsible. The genes are TRBV3-1 and TRBJ1-4; no clear D. CDR3 length: 14 residues. The germline V gene encodes CDR1 LGHDT and CDR2 YNNKEL (reference sequence). As DNA, the CDR3 is TGTGCCAGCAGCGACGCCCTCGTCGGCGAAAAGCTGTTTTTT. Translation gives CASSDALVGEKLFF.

This clonotype was observed a single time. The germline gene is not matched at one end of the junction; a read error may be the cause. CDR3 sequence (DNA): TGTGCCAGCCGCTTAGCTGGTCGCAGCTCCTACAATGAGCAGTTCTTC. It translates to CASRLAGRSSYNEQFF. The chain employs TRBV7-2 and TRBJ2-1; no reliable D call. Germline CDR1 and CDR2: SGHTA and FQGNSA. The CDR3 length is 16 residues.

At least ten counts were recorded for this clonotype. The V gene is TRBV29-1, the J gene TRBJ1-1; D is uncertain. The CDR3 loop spans 13 amino acids. CDR1 SQVTM and CDR2 ANQGSEA come from the germline V gene. V gave up 4 bases and J gave up 0 bases, with 9 bases separating them. CDR3 residues: CSVVQTMNTEAFF. CDR3 nucleotide sequence: TGCAGCGTTGTCCAGACAATGAACACTGAAGCTTTCTTT.

In nucleotides, the CDR3 is TGTGCCAGTAGTCGTTTGACCGGGACCCGGACCCAGTACTTC. This codes for CASSRLTGTRTQYF. This chain uses TRBV19 with TRBJ2-5; D tentatively reads TRBD1 or TRBD2 (5 bases each). V was cut by 5 bases and J by 7 bases, with 17 bases left in between. Germline V lookup: CDR1 LNHDA, CDR2 SQIVND (reference sequence). This CDR3 is built from 14 residues.

This clonotype was recorded a few times. The chain links TRBV7-6 to TRBJ2-2, with 8 bases aligning to TRBD1. The CDR3 runs to 21 residues. Germline-derived CDR1 and CDR2 are SGHVS and FNYEAQ. V gave up 5 bases and J gave up 4 bases; unmatched junction bases: 24. CDR3 nucleotides: TGTGCCAGCAGCACGGGACAGGCGTGGGCAGGAAGAAATCTATTCACCGGGGAGCTGTTTTTT. Protein product: CASSTGQAWAGRNLFTGELFF.

J is TRBJ2-7 and V is TRBV30, with TRBD2 matching 9 bases. The CDR3 extends over 12 amino acids. V lost 2 bases, J lost 7 bases, and 3 bases stayed unmatched. Looked up from germline, CDR1 is GTSNPN and CDR2 is SVGIG (reference sequence). CDR3 sequence: CAWSLLAGEQYF. The CDR3 DNA follows: TGTGCCTGGAGTCTCCTAGCGGGAGAGCAGTACTTC.

This clonotype showed up many times. This chain uses TRBV9 with TRBJ2-6; D gene ambiguous. Per germline, CDR1 SGDLS and CDR2 YYNGEE. V was trimmed by 2 bases and J by 4 bases, leaving 7 bases between them. The CDR3 spans 14 residues. The CDR3 sequence: CASSVLSGANVLTF. The CDR3 DNA follows: TGTGCCAGCAGCGTTTTGTCAGGGGCCAACGTCCTGACTTTC.

The chain employs TRBV13 and TRBJ1-1; no definite D call. The germline gives CDR1 PRHDT, CDR2 FYEKMQ (reference sequence). V was pared by 4 bases and J by 1 base, with 10 bases between. The CDR3 spans 14 residues. The CDR3 reads CASSSRYENTEAFF. CDR3 bases: TGTGCCAGCAGCTCCCGCTATGAGAACACTGAAGCTTTCTTT.

This clonotype was counted ten times or more. This chain connects TRBV2 to TRBJ1-1; the match to TRBD1 covers 10 bases. From germline, CDR1 is SNHLY and CDR2 FYNNEI. The CDR3 is 17 amino acids. Losses at the gene ends were 4 bases for V and 0 bases for J; bases not matched to a gene: 8. The chain's CDR3 is CASSVGTGERVNTEAFF. Here the CDR3 DNA reads TGTGCCAGCAGTGTCGGGACAGGGGAGAGGGTGAACACTGAAGCTTTCTTT.

This clonotype was seen a few times. The chain couples TRBV27 to TRBJ2-7; 8 positions match TRBD1. The CDR3 spans 15 residues. After removal of 2 bases from V and 2 bases from J, the junction contained 5 bases not matched to a gene. Germline V lookup: CDR1 MNHEY, CDR2 SMNVEV (reference sequence). The DNA for the CDR3 is TGTGCCAGCAGTTTAACGGGACAGGTAGCCTACGAGCAGTACTTC. Encoded protein: CASSLTGQVAYEQYF.

This clonotype was seen a single time. Since a much larger clone is just one base distant, this may be a read error. V is TRBV7-9 and J is TRBJ2-7; tentatively, D is TRBD1 or TRBD2 (6 bases each). The CDR3 extends over 14 amino acids. The germline V gene has CDR1 SEHNR and CDR2 FQNEAQ (reference sequence). The CDR3 protein is CASSLDGGLYGQYF. The CDR3 region has the DNA TGTGCCAGCAGCTTAGATGGGGGGCTCTACGGGCAGTACTTC. Using reference TRBV7-9 and TRBJ2-7 for the parts outside the CDR3, the full variable domain is DTGVSQNPRHKITKRGQNVTFRCDPISEHNRLYWYRQTLGQGPEFLTYFQNEAQLEKSRLLSDRFSAERPKGSFSTLEIQRTEQGDSAMYLCASSLDGGLYGQYFGPGTRLTVT.

This clonotype was picked up a small number of times. The chain carries TRBV4-1 and TRBJ2-3; 8 bases match TRBD2. CDR1 is MGHRA and CDR2 is YSYEKL in the germline V gene. CDR3 size: 16 residues. V trimming: 3 bases; J trimming: 5 bases; junction bases outside the gene matches: 10. The CDR3 coding sequence is TGCGCCAGCAGCCAGCGCCGGGGGGGGGGCGGAGATACGCAGTATTTT. This sequence encodes CASSQRRGGGGDTQYF.

This clonotype showed up many times. The chain combines TRBV27 with TRBJ2-7; no firm D call. This CDR3 comprises 12 residues. Germline assignment: CDR1 MNHEY and CDR2 SMNVEV (reference sequence). V dropped 4 bases and J dropped 3 bases, with 7 bases sitting between them. DNA of the CDR3: TGTGCCAGCAGTTCGTATAACTACGAGCAGTACTTC. This encodes CASSSYNYEQYF.

The J gene is TRBJ2-5, the V gene TRBV27; the D gene is possibly TRBD1 (5 bases). CDR1 MNHEY and CDR2 SMNVEV come from the germline V gene (reference sequence). V gave up 10 bases and J gave up 2 bases, with 17 bases separating them. CDR3 length: 14 residues. The CDR3 DNA sequence: TGTGCCACATCTCGATTACAGGAACAAGAGACCCAGTACTTC. It encodes CATSRLQEQETQYF.

A note on this clonotype: Just one base apart from a much larger clone, this may be a read error. The rearrangement joins TRBV4-3 to TRBJ2-2; 9 nucleotides match TRBD1. V shed 3 bases and J 5 bases; nucleotides not matched to a gene: 1. The CDR3 has 14 residues. CDR1 is LGHNA and CDR2 is YSLEER in the germline V gene. This CDR3 is CASSHGQGTGELFF. DNA for the CDR3: TGCGCCAGCAGCCACGGACAGGGGACCGGGGAGCTGTTTTTT.

In regard to this clonotype: One junction end does not reproduce the germline sequence, and a read error may be involved. The chain carries TRBV12-3 or TRBV12-4 and TRBJ2-3, with D perhaps TRBD1 or TRBD2 (5 bases each). The CDR3 sequence is 15 residues long. CDR3 residues: CARSPRVSSTDTQYF. The CDR3 bases are TGTGCCCGCAGTCCCAGGGTCTCTAGCACAGATACACAATATTTT.

This clonotype was seen a few times. The chain is built from TRBV24-1 and TRBJ1-2; 9 positions agree with TRBD1. This CDR3 has 15 residues. Germline CDR1 is KGHDR and CDR2 is SFDVKD. V gave up 3 bases and J gave up 3 bases; unmatched junction bases: 4. The CDR3 region has the DNA TGTGCCACCAGTGATGGGACAGGGCCGGACTATGGCTACACCTTC. Residues: CATSDGTGPDYGYTF.

V and J are TRBV6-2 or TRBV6-3 and TRBJ2-2; TRBD1 matches at 10 bases. V was pared by 5 bases and J by 5 bases, with 8 bases of the junction left unmatched. The CDR3 has 16 residues. Germline V gives CDR1 MNHEY, CDR2 SVGEGT. The CDR3 loop is CASSEDRGRVTGELFF. The CDR3 nucleotides are TGTGCCAGCAGTGAAGACAGGGGGCGCGTAACCGGGGAGCTGTTTTTT.

This clonotype was detected a few times. A read error may account for a junction end that differs from germline. The CDR3 DNA is TGCGCCAGCAGCCAGACAGGGCTCCGGGGGACCCGGTACTTC. Its protein is CASSQTGLRGTRYF. V gene TRBV4-1 combines with J gene TRBJ2-5; TRBD1 might be the D (7 bases). This CDR3 spans 14 amino acids. CDR1 and CDR2 from the germline V gene are MGHRA and YSYEKL.

In regard to this clonotype: A read error may account for a junction end that differs from germline. The chain recombines TRBV7-9 with TRBJ1-4, with D perhaps matching TRBD1 (5 bases). The germline gives CDR1 SEHNR, CDR2 FQNEAQ (reference sequence). The CDR3 loop spans 16 amino acids. CDR3 in DNA: TGTGCCAGCAGCTGGCAAGGGGCTACAACTAATGAAAACCTGTTTTTT. Amino acid sequence: CASSWQGATTNENLFF.

Comment on this clonotype: Possible read error: a much larger clone is one base away. The J gene is TRBJ2-5, the V gene TRBV28, with 14 bases aligning to TRBD2. Germline values: CDR1 MDHEN, CDR2 SYDVKM. CDR3 length equals 16 residues. The CDR3 region has the DNA TGTGTCAGCAGTTCTCCGGGACTAGCGGGAGTAGAGACCCAGTACTTC. This sequence encodes CVSSSPGLAGVETQYF.

This clonotype came up many times. The genes are TRBV5-1 and TRBJ1-1; D is unclear. Germline V gene sequence: CDR1 SGHRS, CDR2 YFSETQ. The CDR3 contains 14 residues. Deletions cut 1 base from V and 1 base from J, with 8 bases between. The CDR3 nucleotides read TGCGCCAGCAGCTTGTTGCAAGGGAACACTGAAGCTTTCTTT. Translating gives CASSLLQGNTEAFF.

This clonotype was found a few times. The V and J genes are TRBV25-1 and TRBJ2-1; D ambiguous. The germline V gene has CDR1 MGHDK and CDR2 SYGVNS. The CDR3 is made up of 12 amino acids. The V end lost 8 bases, the J end lost 1 base, and 6 bases lay between the germline ends. The CDR3 nucleotides read TGTGCCAGCGGGATTTCCTACAATGAGCAGTTCTTC. Translation gives CASGISYNEQFF.

The chain couples TRBV14 to TRBJ2-7; 11 positions match TRBD2. Per germline, CDR1 SGHDN and CDR2 FVKESK. CDR3 length: 16 residues. With 3 bases clipped from V and 2 bases from J, the junction kept 6 bases outside the gene matches. Written as DNA, the CDR3 is TGTGCCAGCAGCCACTTACTAGCGGGGGACCCCTACGAGCAGTACTTC. It specifies CASSHLLAGDPYEQYF.

This clonotype was observed at least ten times. This chain uses TRBV27 with TRBJ1-1; D perhaps matches TRBD1 (5 bases). With 5 bases removed from V and 6 bases from J, the gap between germline ends came to 16 bases. The CDR3 consists of 14 residues. CDR1 is MNHEY, CDR2 SMNVEV, per germline (reference sequence). CDR3 residues: CASSPWKGLSEAFF. The DNA of the CDR3 is TGTGCCAGCAGTCCCTGGAAGGGGCTGTCTGAAGCTTTCTTT.